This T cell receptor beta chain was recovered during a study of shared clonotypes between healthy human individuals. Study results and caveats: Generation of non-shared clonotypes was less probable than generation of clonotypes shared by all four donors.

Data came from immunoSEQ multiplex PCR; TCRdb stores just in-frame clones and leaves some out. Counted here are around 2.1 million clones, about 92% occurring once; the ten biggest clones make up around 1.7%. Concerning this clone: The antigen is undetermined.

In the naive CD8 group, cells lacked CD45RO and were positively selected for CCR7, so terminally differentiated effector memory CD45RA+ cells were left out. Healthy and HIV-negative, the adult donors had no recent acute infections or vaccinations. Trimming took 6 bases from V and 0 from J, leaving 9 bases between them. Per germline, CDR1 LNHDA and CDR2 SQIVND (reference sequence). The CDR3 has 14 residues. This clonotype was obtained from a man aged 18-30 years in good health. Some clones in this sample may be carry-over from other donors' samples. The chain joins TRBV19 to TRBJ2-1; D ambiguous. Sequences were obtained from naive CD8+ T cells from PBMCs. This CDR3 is CASSSWSSYNEQFF. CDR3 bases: TGTGCCAGTAGCAGCTGGAGCTCCTACAATGAGCAGTTCTTC.